This T cell receptor (beta chain) was retrieved from a study of cytomegalovirus exposure and HLA in healthy donors. Study-level background: One earlier analysis, a look at approximately 190 million T cells, found about 100 million unique TCR beta sequences. Study-wide points: Sequence variants that were highly shared formed a cluster that was likely a sequencing artifact. Information on immune exposure was restricted to one variable (CMV serostatus). A later analysis linked a missense variant in DCLRE1C to the trimming of TCR beta V and J genes.

The PCR used 60 Vbeta and 13 Jbeta primers. Method: immunoSEQ multiplex PCR; TCRdb's copy keeps in-frame clones and lacks some. Here the sample spans about 130,000 clones, more than 9% being singletons. CDR1 is PRHDT and CDR2 is FYEKMQ in the germline V gene (reference sequence). V shed 4 bases, J shed 3 bases, and the junction held 5 bases outside the gene matches. This CDR3 is built from 14 residues. A word on this clone: Antigen specificity is unknown.

The V call is TRBV13, the J call TRBJ2-7; TRBD2 agrees at 8 bases. This sequence originates from a young woman in good health and CMV-seropositive. The specimen sequenced was PBMCs. CDR3 DNA: TGTGCCAGCAGCTCAGCGGGAGCGGTCTACGAGCAGTACTTC. It yields the protein CASSSAGAVYEQYF.